The clone carrying this TCR beta chain has only a few counts. What it recognizes is unknown. The data stem from a study of radiotherapy plus CTLA-4 blockade in lung cancer. CDR3 length equals 11 residues. CDR1 is SQVTM and CDR2 is ANQGSEA in the germline V gene. Trimming left V 8 bases short and J 5 bases short, with 13 bases between. TCRdb's table, derived via immunoSEQ multiplex PCR, lists solely in-frame clones and lacks some. Among tens of thousands of clones listed, around 80% were seen once. Study-level results: The best predictor of response was reported to be early blood T cell clone dynamics, with interferon-beta.

The sequences come from peripheral blood, collected from a patient treated with radiotherapy plus ipilimumab. This chain links TRBV29-1 with TRBJ2-7, with D maybe TRBD2 (6 bases). The TCR comes from a human donor with non-small cell lung cancer who had a complete response to radiotherapy plus ipilimumab. The CDR3 is CSSRRGDEQYF. For the CDR3, the DNA is TGCAGCTCGAGGAGGGGCGACGAGCAGTACTTC.